This T cell receptor (beta chain) was obtained from a study of chemoradiotherapy in HPV16-positive cancers (dated 2022 in TCRdb). As for the study more broadly: Functional T-cell assays on cells from a couple of HPV16-positive patients defined candidate HPV-specific T-cell clones and common TCR motifs. Whether T-cell immunity against the HPV oncoproteins E6 and E7 changes during chemoradiotherapy and whether survival is affected by this immunity were examined in the study. Next, the candidate HPV-specific TCRs and motifs were followed in TCR repertoires from approximately 82 patients with HPV-related cancers. The investigation overall reported the following: Expansion of candidate HPV-specific clones and E7-related TCR motifs was observed in the tumor microenvironment during treatment, whereas no such expansion was observed for non-HPV-specific T cells. The functional definition of HPV-specific T cells came from only a couple of HPV16-positive patients, and the survival association was reported for HPV16-positive patients. In HPV16-positive patients, expansion of HPV-responsive T cells during chemoradiotherapy was found to be associated with improved recurrence-free survival.

From a lookup of the germline V gene, CDR1 and CDR2 are SGHAT and FQNNGV. Trimmed from V: 0 bases; trimmed from J: 1 base; junction bases lacking a gene match: 5. The CDR3, cysteine through phenylalanine, is 17 amino acids long. CDR3 DNA is the only sequence kept; it has 51 bases, read in frame from the first base. Repertoires were sampled repeatedly over the course of chemoradiotherapy so that clonal expansion in the tumor microenvironment could be followed. Regarding this clone: The clone's antigen remains unknown. No much larger clone exists at a distance of one base, and base qualities are not known.

Library preparation was by the immunoSEQ multiplex PCR assay. Held by TCRdb, this immuneACCESS table contains in-frame sequences only and omits some clones. Under half of the omission traces to an unresolved V gene where checked; the cause of the rest is unknown. The sample includes 6,000 to 7,500 clones, with roughly two thirds observed a single time. The ten largest clonotypes hold less than 6.5% of the sample. The rearrangement joined TRBV11-2 to TRBJ2-7; TRBD2 fits 11 bases in the junction. The sequence was obtained from a human donor with HPV-associated anogenital cancer. The material was tumor tissue, obtained from a patient who underwent chemoradiotherapy. The sequence in DNA is TGTGCCAGCAGCTTAGATGGGCTAGCGGGAGGTTCCTACGAGCAGTACTTC. It is translated as CASSLDGLAGGSYEQYF.